Each of the 32 T cell receptor beta chains below was sequenced from the same sample in a study of blood T cells in healthy people across ages (dated by TCRdb to the mid-2010s). Libraries were prepared through 5' RACE. Sequencer: Illumina HiSeq 2500. A second roughly 6 to 12 cycle PCR used a sample-barcoded 5' primer and a J-beta primer mix. TCRdb reran the public reads through fastp at Q25 and MiXCR, keeping productive beta chains. For every CDR3 protein sequence, its rows merge into one entry that carries the most common genes and DNA. This sample is represented by roughly 800,000 distinct CDR3 sequences; roughly 60% of them were singletons. Jointly, the top ten make up 20% to 25% of the sample. Sequencing was carried out using blood. The receptors here all came from a young man in good health.

CDR3 sequence: CSATIRGKDEQYF. CDR3 sequence (DNA): TGCAGTGCTACAATAAGGGGGAAGGACGAGCAGTACTTC. The genes are TRBV20-1 and TRBJ2-5, with D possibly matching TRBD1 (6 bases). The J call is doubtful: the DNA matches TRBJ2-7 better. The CDR3 spans 13 residues. Per the germline V gene, CDR1 is DFQATT and CDR2 is SNEGSKA (reference sequence).

The V gene is TRBV7-2, the J gene TRBJ2-7; 8 bases are a match to TRBD2. The trim removed 0 bases at V and 6 bases at J, leaving 4 bases unmatched. In germline, CDR1 is SGHTA, CDR2 FQGNSA. The CDR3 is 14 amino acids. The CDR3 DNA follows: TGTGCCAGCAGCTTAGCTAGCGGGGCGAGCGAGCAGTACTTC. It translates to CASSLASGASEQYF.

CDR3 protein: CASSWGPIAVRSGANVLTF. The CDR3 DNA is TGCGCCAGCAGCTGGGGACCGATCGCGGTTCGCTCTGGGGCCAACGTCCTGACTTTC. The chain has TRBV5-1 and TRBJ2-6, with D possibly being TRBD1 or TRBD2 (5 bases each). Trimming stripped 3 bases from V and 0 bases from J, with 19 bases between. The germline V gene encodes CDR1 SGHRS and CDR2 YFSETQ. The CDR3 spans 19 residues.

The chain has TRBV20-1 and TRBJ1-2; the D gene is possibly TRBD1 (5 bases). Germline assignment: CDR1 DFQATT and CDR2 SNEGSKA (reference sequence). V was pared by 0 bases and J by 6 bases, with 17 bases between. This CDR3 comprises 15 residues. CDR3: CSARDPRQGRNGYTF. For the CDR3, the DNA is TGCAGTGCTAGAGATCCCCGGCAGGGAAGGAATGGCTACACCTTC.

This clonotype was observed a handful of times. The chain employs TRBV6-2 or TRBV6-3 and TRBJ2-7; D might be TRBD2 (6 bases). The germline V gene has CDR1 MNHEY and CDR2 SVGEGT. CDR3 length: 13 amino acids. Trimming left V 2 bases short and J 3 bases short, with 8 bases between. CDR3 amino acids: CASSYRGLYEQYF. DNA of the CDR3: TGTGCCAGCAGTTACCGGGGACTCTACGAGCAGTACTTC.

The V and J genes are TRBV3-1 and TRBJ2-7; 8 bases agree with TRBD2. There are 15 residues in the CDR3. Germline V gene lookup returns CDR1 LGHDT and CDR2 YNNKEL (reference sequence). V dropped 0 bases and J dropped 1; count of bases not matched to a gene: 2. CDR3 DNA sequence: TGTGCCAGCAGCCAAGATGGGACTAGTTCCTACGAGCAGTACTTC. Protein product: CASSQDGTSSYEQYF.

V usage is TRBV12-3 or TRBV12-4 and J usage is TRBJ2-5; TRBD1 aligns across 7 bases. The CDR3 runs 11 residues. V lost 6 bases to trimming and J lost 11 bases; unmatched junction nucleotides: 6. DNA of the CDR3: TGTGCCAGCAGCCCAGGGGGTTGGCAGTACTTC. Its translation: CASSPGGWQYF.

This clonotype came up a few times. At one boundary the junction diverges from the germline segment, which might be a read error. This chain connects TRBV4-3 to TRBJ2-6; D might be TRBD1 or TRBD2, each matching 5 bases. Germline CDR1 reads LGHNA; CDR2 reads YSLEER. The CDR3 length is 19 residues. For the CDR3, the DNA is TGCGCCAGCAGCCAAGATTGGGCAGGTTCTAGCTCTGGGGCCGACGTCCTGACTTTC. Translation gives CASSQDWAGSSSGADVLTF.

The rearrangement uses TRBV18 and TRBJ2-1; the match to TRBD2 covers 8 bases. Losses at the gene ends were 6 bases for V and 5 bases for J; bases not matched to a gene: 12. CDR1 and CDR2 (germline): KGHSH, LQKENI. The CDR3 is made up of 16 amino acids. For the CDR3, the DNA is TGTGCCAGCTCCAGCCCGGGACTAGGGGGAAACAATGAGCAGTTCTTC. As protein: CASSSPGLGGNNEQFF.

The V and J genes are TRBV3-1 and TRBJ1-2; TRBD1 might be the D (6 bases). The V end lost 5 bases, the J end lost 6 bases, and 25 bases lay between the germline ends. The CDR3 runs to 17 residues. In germline, CDR1 is LGHDT, CDR2 YNNKEL (reference sequence). CDR3 residues: CASSTRRGTDYSHGYTF. The DNA for the CDR3 is TGTGCCAGCAGCACCCGCAGGGGTACCGATTACTCGCATGGCTACACCTTC.

V is TRBV29-1 and J is TRBJ2-1; 8 nucleotides agree with TRBD1. The V segment lost 7 bases and the J segment 11 bases; nucleotides outside the gene matches: 16. Per germline, CDR1 SQVTM and CDR2 ANQGSEA. This CDR3 comprises 14 residues. The CDR3, as DNA: TGCAGCGGGCATATAGACAGGGGTGGGAATAAGCAGTTCTTC. It encodes CSGHIDRGGNKQFF.

This clonotype was counted only a few times. The chain carries TRBV20-1 and TRBJ1-2; D gene ambiguous. The CDR3 loop spans 11 amino acids. The germline gives CDR1 DFQATT, CDR2 SNEGSKA (reference sequence). The germline V and J ends were trimmed by 3 bases and 4 bases, with 6 bases remaining between them. The DNA for the CDR3 is TGCAGTGCTAGCCTTTCCTATGGCTACACCTTC. Amino acid sequence: CSASLSYGYTF.

This clonotype turned up a few times. The gene calls are TRBV6-5 and TRBJ1-2; TRBD1 matches 7 bases. The germline CDR1 and CDR2 sequences are MNHEY and SVGAGI. Unmatched junction bases numbered 7, after V lost 5 bases and J lost 7 bases. The CDR3 is 13 residues long. The CDR3 region is CASSQTGKPGYTF. DNA of the CDR3: TGTGCCAGCAGTCAGACAGGGAAACCTGGCTACACCTTC.

The rearrangement uses TRBV13 and TRBJ2-7; 10 nucleotides align to TRBD2. V lost 6 bases, J lost 3 bases, and 5 bases stayed unmatched. The CDR3 is 14 residues long. Looked up from germline, CDR1 is PRHDT and CDR2 is FYEKMQ (reference sequence). The CDR3 nucleotides are TGTGCCAGCAGAAAGCGGGGGGGCCTCTACGAGCAGTACTTC. It specifies CASRKRGGLYEQYF.

The chain is built from TRBV7-2 and TRBJ2-7; a weak D match, TRBD1 (5 bases). Germline CDR1 reads SGHTA; CDR2 reads FQGNSA. The CDR3 totals 13 residues. Trimming removed 0 bases at V and 3 bases at J, with 6 bases between. CDR3 amino acids: CASSLAQDYEQYF. In nucleotides, the CDR3 is TGTGCCAGCAGCTTAGCACAGGACTACGAGCAGTACTTC.

The gene calls are TRBV5-6 and TRBJ1-6; the D is unclear. The germline CDR1 and CDR2 sequences are SGHDT and YYEEEE. The CDR3 has 16 residues. V shed 4 bases and J shed 0 bases, with 11 bases lying between them. CDR3 sequence reads: CASSLDRLSYNSPLHF. The CDR3 nucleotides are TGTGCCAGCAGCCTAGACCGACTCTCCTATAATTCACCCCTCCACTTT.

The chain employs TRBV6-6 and TRBJ2-1; D gene uncertain. V shed 2 bases and J shed 4 bases, with 9 bases lying between them. The CDR3 covers 14 residues. CDR1 is MNHNY, CDR2 SVGAGI, per germline (reference sequence). The CDR3 reads CASSYGRVYNEQFF. For the CDR3, the DNA is TGTGCCAGCAGTTACGGACGGGTTTACAATGAGCAGTTCTTC.

The chain uses TRBV27 and TRBJ2-1, with 7 bases matching TRBD2. This CDR3 is 11 amino acids long. The germline V gene encodes CDR1 MNHEY and CDR2 SMNVEV (reference sequence). J lost 12 bases, V lost 6 bases, and 5 bases had no gene match. CDR3 in DNA: TGTGCCAGCAGCGGGGGGTTGGTGCAGTTCTTC. Translating it yields CASSGGLVQFF.

This clonotype turned up a few times. The chain is built from TRBV9 and TRBJ2-7, with D perhaps being TRBD1 or TRBD2 (6 bases each). Deletions cut 4 bases from V and 6 bases from J, with 20 bases between. This CDR3 has 15 amino acids. CDR1 SGDLS and CDR2 YYNGEE come from the germline V gene. As DNA, the CDR3 is TGTGCCAGCAGCTTAAGGGGGGCCTCGGTAGCCGAGCAGTACTTC. Encoded protein: CASSLRGASVAEQYF.

The chain joins TRBV7-8 to TRBJ2-7; D gene unclear. In germline, CDR1 is SGHVS, CDR2 FQNEAQ. Trimming left V 0 bases short and J 7 bases short, with 13 bases between. The CDR3 contains 14 residues. The CDR3 DNA follows: TGTGCCAGCAGCTTAGCGACACTATACAATGAGCAGTACTTC. Translating gives CASSLATLYNEQYF.

The chain combines TRBV28 with TRBJ2-3, with 10 nucleotides matching TRBD1. Germline values: CDR1 MDHEN, CDR2 SYDVKM. This CDR3 is built from 15 residues. J was trimmed by 6 bases and V by 6 bases; bases with no gene match: 9. This CDR3 is CASSRDRGDLDTQYF. The CDR3 DNA sequence: TGTGCCAGCAGCCGGGACAGGGGAGATTTGGATACGCAGTATTTT.

The rearrangement joins TRBV6-5 to TRBJ2-6, with TRBD1 matching 8 bases. V shed 2 bases and J 0 bases; nucleotides not matched to a gene: 6. CDR3 length: 18 residues. CDR1 is MNHEY, CDR2 SVGAGI, per germline. The CDR3 loop reads CASSYAGGSSSGANVLTF. The CDR3, as DNA: TGTGCCAGCAGTTACGCAGGGGGCTCCTCCTCTGGGGCCAACGTCCTGACTTTC.

This chain uses TRBV30 with TRBJ2-1, with D perhaps being TRBD1 or TRBD2 (5 bases each). The germline CDR1 and CDR2 sequences are GTSNPN and SVGIG (reference sequence). The CDR3 totals 11 residues. Trimming pared 3 bases from V and 8 bases from J, leaving 8 bases between. The CDR3 spells CAWRTGHEQFF. The CDR3 DNA sequence: TGTGCCTGGAGAACGGGGCATGAGCAGTTCTTC.

This clonotype was seen more than once but under ten times. This chain links TRBV7-9 with TRBJ2-7; D might be TRBD1 (6 bases). The J call may be mistaken, given a closer DNA end match to TRBJ2-5. This CDR3 is built from 15 residues. The germline gives CDR1 SEHNR, CDR2 FQNEAQ (reference sequence). The CDR3 DNA follows: TGTGCCAGCAGCTTAGGTTCCCCCAGGGGAGAGACCCAGTACTTC. Its protein is CASSLGSPRGETQYF.

This clonotype was seen more than once but under ten times. The chain uses TRBV6-6 and TRBJ1-2; D remains ambiguous. The ends were cut back, 5 bases at V and 13 bases at J, with 23 bases in the middle. The length of the CDR3 is 14 residues. Germline assignment: CDR1 MNHNY and CDR2 SVGAGI (reference sequence). The CDR3 is CASSLPPDQAPRTF. In DNA, the CDR3 is TGTGCCAGCAGTCTTCCCCCTGACCAGGCCCCTCGCACCTTC.

The chain combines TRBV28 with TRBJ2-7, with D possibly TRBD1 on 5 matching bases. The DNA end lines up better with TRBJ2-5; the J call may be wrong. CDR1 and CDR2 (germline): MDHEN, SYDVKM. The CDR3 extends over 12 amino acids. In DNA form, the CDR3 reads TGTGCCATCCAGGGCTCACAGGAGACCCAGTACTTC. Amino acids: CAIQGSQETQYF.

This clonotype was found a few times. The chain combines TRBV4-1 with TRBJ2-1, with TRBD2 matching 12 bases. The V gene end was trimmed by 3 bases and the J gene end by 10 bases; junction bases not matched to a gene: 10. This CDR3 is built from 16 residues. CDR1 is MGHRA and CDR2 is YSYEKL in the germline V gene. The CDR3 DNA follows: TGCGCCAGCAGCCAGAGTGTGACTAGCGGGGGTTGGGAGCAGTTCTTC. Protein: CASSQSVTSGGWEQFF.

The genes are TRBV20-1 and TRBJ1-1; D uncertain. Deletions cut 1 base from V and 0 bases from J, with 12 bases between. This CDR3 contains 15 residues. In germline, CDR1 is DFQATT, CDR2 SNEGSKA (reference sequence). The CDR3 loop reads CSARVGGNMNTEAFF. DNA of the CDR3: TGCAGTGCTAGAGTCGGAGGGAACATGAACACTGAAGCTTTCTTT.

The V and J genes are TRBV9 and TRBJ2-5; the D call may be TRBD1 or TRBD2 (5 bases each). Per the germline V gene, CDR1 is SGDLS and CDR2 is YYNGEE. This CDR3 contains 15 residues. The V end lost 0 bases, the J end lost 5 bases, and 14 bases lay between the germline ends. The CDR3 region has the DNA TGTGCCAGCAGCGTAGGAATAAGGGACGAGGAGACCCAGTACTTC. Amino acids: CASSVGIRDEETQYF.

In this sample, this clonotype turned up once. The V gene is TRBV5-1, the J gene TRBJ2-1; 8 bases agree with TRBD1. Losses at the gene ends were 6 bases for V and 2 bases for J; bases not matched to a gene: 4. Germline lookup yields CDR1 SGHRS and CDR2 YFSETQ. The CDR3 length is 14 residues. The CDR3 region is CASTTQGAYNEQFF. The CDR3 DNA reads as TGCGCCAGCACCACACAGGGGGCCTACAATGAGCAGTTCTTC.

This chain uses TRBV19 with TRBJ2-1; tentatively, D is TRBD2 (6 bases). The CDR3 totals 15 residues. V gave up 0 bases and J gave up 1 base, with 7 bases separating them. Germline loops: CDR1 LNHDA, CDR2 SQIVND (reference sequence). CDR3 sequence (DNA): TGTGCCAGTAGTATAGAGGGACTTTCCTACAATGAGCAGTTCTTC. Translated: CASSIEGLSYNEQFF.

Regarding this clonotype: This may come from a read error, since a much larger clone is one base off. The CDR3 spells CASRQASYNEQYF. CDR3 DNA: TGTGCCAGCAGGCAAGCCTCCTACAATGAGCAGTACTTC. J is TRBJ2-1 and V is TRBV6-2 or TRBV6-3; D gene ambiguous. The J call is uncertain, as TRBJ2-7 better fits the DNA end. From germline, CDR1 is MNHEY and CDR2 SVGEGT. The CDR3 is 13 residues long.